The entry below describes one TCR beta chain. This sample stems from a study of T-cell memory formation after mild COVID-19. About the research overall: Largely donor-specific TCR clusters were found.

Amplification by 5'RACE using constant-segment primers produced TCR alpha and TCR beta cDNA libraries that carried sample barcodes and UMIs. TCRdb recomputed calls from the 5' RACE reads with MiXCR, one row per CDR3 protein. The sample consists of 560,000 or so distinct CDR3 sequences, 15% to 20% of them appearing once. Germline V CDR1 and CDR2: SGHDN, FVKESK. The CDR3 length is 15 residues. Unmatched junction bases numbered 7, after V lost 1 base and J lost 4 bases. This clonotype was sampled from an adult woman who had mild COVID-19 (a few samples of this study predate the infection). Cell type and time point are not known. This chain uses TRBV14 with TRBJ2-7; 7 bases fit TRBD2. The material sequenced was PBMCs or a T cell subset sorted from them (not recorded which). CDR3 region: CASSQGIFGGYEQYF. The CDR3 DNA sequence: TGTGCCAGCAGCCAAGGAATTTTCGGGGGGTACGAGCAGTACTTC.